Below, one TCR beta chain is given with its context. The RNA input was 0.5 to 1 ug, and it was reverse transcribed with random hexamers. Amplification of TCR beta CDR3 by immunoSEQ multiplex PCR spanned 54 Vbeta and 13 Jbeta. TCRdb re-called the immunoSEQ multiplex PCR reads with MiXCR, one entry per CDR3 protein. The repertoire holds about 120,000 distinct CDR3 sequences, just over 95% seen once, with roughly 0.13% in the top ten. The CDR3 length is 8 residues. CDR1 is LNHDA, CDR2 SQIVND, per germline (reference sequence). This sample is drawn from a study of CD8 T cells in Susac syndrome. Study-level background: Clinical remission applied to roughly eight sequenced Susac syndrome patients, and five or six had active disease.

Sequencing of TCR beta covered CD8+ and CD4+ T cells obtained from blood. The TCR originated in a human donor with Susac syndrome. Sequencing used CD4+ T cells from PBMCs. The chain employs TRBV19 and TRBJ1-5; D gene ambiguous. Here the CDR3 reads CGPGPQHF. In nucleotides, the CDR3 is TGTGGCCCTGGGCCCCAGCATTTT.